The 20 T cell receptor beta chains listed next were all sequenced from one sample in a study of T-cell memory formation after mild COVID-19. TCRdb reanalysed the 5' RACE reads using MiXCR and keeps one entry per CDR3 protein. The sample consists of about 350,000 distinct CDR3 sequences, about an eighth of them appearing once. Sequenced input: PBMCs or a T cell subset sorted from them (not recorded which). Receptors originate from a man between 18 and 29 years old who had mild COVID-19 (a few samples of this study predate the infection). Cell type and time point are not known.

There are a few counts of this clonotype. V gene TRBV6-5 combines with J gene TRBJ1-6; D gene unclear. Looked up from germline, CDR1 is MNHEY and CDR2 is SVGAGI. The CDR3 spans 15 residues. Between the trimmed V and J ends, which lost 5 bases and 7 bases, there was a span of 15 bases. DNA for the CDR3: TGTGCCAGCAGTCTGGACCCCGATAGGAATTCACCCCTCCACTTT. Encoded protein: CASSLDPDRNSPLHF.

To note about this clonotype: Its ends do not fully match the called genes, so a read error is possible. The chain links TRBV12-3 or TRBV12-4 to TRBJ1-3, with unresolved D. The CDR3 covers 11 residues. CDR3: CASTSGDTIYF. CDR3 sequence (DNA): TGTGCCAGCACCTCTGGAGACACCATATATTTT.

This chain uses TRBV4-3 with TRBJ2-1; 11 bases align to TRBD1. The ends lost 0 bases at V and 10 bases at J; junction bases unmatched: 17. The germline V gene encodes CDR1 LGHNA and CDR2 YSLEER. This CDR3 region has 19 residues. The CDR3 nucleotides are TGCGCCAGCAGCCAAGATCGGGACAGGGGGTGGTCTAGTATAGAGGAGCAGTTCTTC. Protein product: CASSQDRDRGWSSIEEQFF.

This clonotype was counted ten times or more. The chain recombines TRBV7-8 with TRBJ2-3, with 9 bases matching TRBD2. With 4 bases clipped from V and 3 bases from J, the junction kept 8 bases outside the gene matches. Germline V gene sequence: CDR1 SGHVS, CDR2 FQNEAQ. The CDR3 is made up of 16 amino acids. CDR3 region: CASSSTRGGWTDTQYF. CDR3 bases: TGTGCCAGCAGCTCCACGCGGGGGGGCTGGACAGATACGCAGTATTTT. The full variable domain, its missing parts supplied by reference TRBV7-8 and TRBJ2-3, is GAGVSQSPRYKVAKRGQDVALRCDPISGHVSLFWYQQALGQGPEFLTYFQNEAQLDKSGLPSDRFFAERPEGSVSTLKIQRTQQEDSAVYLCASSSTRGGWTDTQYFGPGTRLTVL.

This clonotype was detected a few times. The chain links TRBV12-3 or TRBV12-4 to TRBJ1-1; the D is unclear. V lost 3 bases to trimming and J lost 6 bases, with 20 bases between them. The CDR3 length is 16 residues. The CDR3 region is CASSFRLGSRGAEAFF. The DNA for the CDR3 is TGTGCCAGCAGTTTCCGGCTCGGCAGCCGGGGTGCTGAAGCTTTCTTT.

This clonotype came up a few times. The chain links TRBV28 to TRBJ2-7, with D maybe TRBD2 (6 bases). Trimming took off 2 bases at V and 3 bases at J, with 14 bases between the two ends. There are 15 residues in the CDR3. The V gene's germline CDR1 is MDHEN and CDR2 SYDVKM. The CDR3 loop reads CASSLAGGNYYEQYV. CDR3 sequence (DNA): TGTGCCAGCAGTTTAGCCGGCGGGAATTACTACGAGCAGTACGTC.

The chain carries TRBV10-1 and TRBJ2-1; TRBD2 aligns across 10 bases. The V and J ends lost 7 bases and 6 bases, in that order; junction bases with no gene match: 3. Looked up from germline, CDR1 is WNHNN and CDR2 is SYGVQD (reference sequence). The CDR3 extends over 13 amino acids. Written as DNA, the CDR3 is TGCGCCAGCAAGGCTAGCGGGAGCAATGAGCAGTTCTTC. Translated, it gives CASKASGSNEQFF.

J is TRBJ2-3 and V is TRBV10-2; tentatively, D is TRBD1 or TRBD2 (6 bases each). There are 14 residues in the CDR3. With 3 bases removed from V and 4 bases from J, the gap between germline ends came to 11 bases. Germline values: CDR1 WSHSY, CDR2 SAAADI. CDR3 residues: CASSEPGAADTQYF. The CDR3 coding sequence is TGCGCCAGCAGTGAACCGGGGGCGGCAGATACGCAGTATTTT.

This chain uses TRBV20-1 with TRBJ2-1; 13 bases fit TRBD2. From germline, CDR1 is DFQATT and CDR2 SNEGSKA (reference sequence). V trimming: 6 bases; J trimming: 7 bases; junction bases outside the gene matches: 9. The CDR3 runs to 15 residues. The CDR3 here is CSATPRTSGGNEQFF. As DNA, the CDR3 is TGCAGTGCAACTCCGCGGACTAGCGGGGGAAATGAGCAGTTCTTC.

CDR3 sequence: CASRSLDRGNYGYTF. In DNA, the CDR3 is TGTGCCAGCCGCTCCCTCGACAGGGGAAACTATGGCTACACCTTC. The gene calls are TRBV12-3 or TRBV12-4 and TRBJ1-2; 8 bases are a match to TRBD1. After removal of 8 bases from V and 2 bases from J, the junction contained 10 bases not matched to a gene. The CDR3 runs 15 residues.

The J gene is TRBJ1-2, the V gene TRBV10-3, with a tentative D call TRBD1 (5 bases). CDR3 length: 13 amino acids. Germline V CDR1 and CDR2: ENHRY, SYGVKD. Trimming took 4 bases from V and 8 from J, leaving 14 bases between them. The CDR3 is CAISGVGARGYTF. Written as DNA, the CDR3 is TGTGCCATCAGTGGGGTAGGGGCACGCGGCTACACCTTC.

CDR3 DNA: TGTGCCAGCAGCTTGGGACCCGGGGAGGAAAAACTGTTTTTT. This codes for CASSLGPGEEKLFF. The chain joins TRBV7-6 to TRBJ1-4; the D gene is possibly TRBD1 (5 bases). Germline lookup yields CDR1 SGHVS and CDR2 FNYEAQ. There are 14 residues in the CDR3. V lost 3 bases and J lost 8, with 13 bases in between.

This sequence joins TRBV7-2 and TRBJ1-1; possibly TRBD1 for D (5 bases). In germline, CDR1 is SGHTA, CDR2 FQGNSA. The CDR3 length is 13 residues. V dropped 6 bases and J dropped 8 bases, with 16 bases sitting between them. As DNA, the CDR3 is TGTGCCAGCAGGGAGGCAGGGATGTCGGAAGCTTTCTTT. Its protein product is CASREAGMSEAFF.

This clonotype was counted a few times. One junction end does not reproduce the germline sequence, and a read error may be involved. The chain joins TRBV5-1 to TRBJ1-2; TRBD1 aligns across 7 bases. Germline CDR1 reads SGHRS; CDR2 reads YFSETQ. CDR3 length equals 12 residues. The CDR3 bases are TGCGCCAGCAGCCCGGACAGGACCGGGGGGCACTTC. Translating it yields CASSPDRTGGHF.

This clonotype has just a few counts. This chain joins TRBV5-1 and TRBJ2-5; weak D call: TRBD1 (6 bases). Germline lookup yields CDR1 SGHRS and CDR2 YFSETQ. The CDR3 consists of 17 residues. The V gene lost 3 bases and the J gene lost 2 bases, with 20 bases spanning the gap. The CDR3 here is CASSSGVLGQIQETQYF. The CDR3 coding sequence is TGCGCCAGCAGCTCAGGGGTTCTAGGACAGATACAAGAGACCCAGTACTTC.

The rearrangement uses TRBV6-2 or TRBV6-3 and TRBJ2-4; tentatively, D is TRBD1 (5 bases). The CDR3 is 15 amino acids. From germline, CDR1 is MNHEY and CDR2 SVGEGT. Trimming removed 5 bases from V and 0 bases from J, with 11 bases in between. CDR3 sequence reads: CASSRTRLAKNIQYF. CDR3 DNA: TGTGCCAGCAGTCGGACAAGGCTAGCCAAAAACATTCAGTACTTC.

This clonotype was found a few times. V usage is TRBV5-1 and J usage is TRBJ2-1, with TRBD1 identical over 9 bases. Trimming took 2 bases from V and 12 from J; bases not matched to a gene: 3. Germline CDR1 and CDR2: SGHRS and YFSETQ. The CDR3 sequence is 12 residues long. The CDR3 here is CASSLQGARQFF. CDR3 nucleotides: TGCGCCAGCAGCTTACAGGGGGCTAGGCAGTTCTTC.

Many counts were recorded for this clonotype. J is TRBJ2-5 and V is TRBV12-3 or TRBV12-4; 12 bases fit TRBD1. The CDR3 has 15 amino acids. V trimming: 6 bases; J trimming: 5 bases; junction bases outside the gene matches: 7. In DNA form, the CDR3 reads TGTGCCAGCAGCTTGGGACAGGGGGCGCCTGAGACCCAGTACTTC. It encodes CASSLGQGAPETQYF.

This clonotype has a count of ten or more. The chain combines TRBV7-9 with TRBJ1-1, with no clear D. The CDR3 spans 11 residues. CDR1 is SEHNR, CDR2 FQNEAQ, per germline (reference sequence). The V gene lost 8 bases and the J gene lost 3 bases, with 7 bases spanning the gap. DNA of the CDR3: TGTGCCAGCGGCGGCTACACTGAAGCTTTCTTT. It yields the protein CASGGYTEAFF.

This clonotype was detected only a few times. V gene TRBV19 combines with J gene TRBJ1-1; no clear D. CDR1 LNHDA and CDR2 SQIVND come from the germline V gene (reference sequence). Between the trimmed V and J ends, which lost 5 bases and 8 bases, there was a span of 12 bases. The CDR3 contains 12 residues. CDR3 sequence: CASSGGPFEAFF. In nucleotides, the CDR3 is TGTGCCAGTAGTGGAGGGCCTTTCGAAGCTTTCTTT.